In this sample, the clone carrying this TCR beta chain turned up once. The J segment lost 2 bases and the V segment lost 3 bases, leaving 4 bases of the junction unmatched. Germline V lookup: CDR1 SGHRS, CDR2 YFSETQ. The CDR3 extends over 16 amino acids. Only in-frame clones appear in the TCRdb table, and some are missing; sequencing was by immunoSEQ multiplex PCR. The table includes approximately 270,000 clones, around 86% detected once. The source of the sample is a study of blood T cell repertoires in COVID-19. Study at large: Spain, Italy and the United States supplied samples that represented acute and convalescent COVID-19. Sources were T cells, B-cell-depleted T cells, or PBMCs; the material itself was cDNA or gDNA.

The TCR comes from a man aged 35 to 55 with active or convalescent COVID-19. The chain combines TRBV5-1 with TRBJ2-3, with 12 bases aligning to TRBD2. Input material: peripheral blood. The CDR3 region has the DNA TGCGCCAGCAGCTCACTAGCGGGGGGACCCACAGATACGCAGTATTTT. Protein: CASSSLAGGPTDTQYF. The full variable domain, with the rest looked up from reference TRBV5-1 and TRBJ2-3, is KAGVTQTPRYLIKTRGQQVTLSCSPISGHRSVSWYQQTPGQGLQFLFEYFSETQRNKGNFPGRFSGRQFSNSRSEMNVSTLELGDSALYLCASSSLAGGPTDTQYFGPGTRLTVL.